One sample yielded the 2 T cell receptor beta chains listed below, sequenced in a study of T-cell reconstitution after alpha-beta-depleted transplantation in children. Unique molecular identifiers were incorporated during preparation of the TCRbeta library. TCRdb independently ran MiXCR on the PCR reads; one entry per CDR3 protein. The sample carries 200,000 to 250,000 distinct CDR3 sequences, about 9.5% recorded once. This specimen was PBMCs from the stem cell graft donor, taken from the stem cell graft. These receptors all come from a human donor who donated a stem cell graft to a child with acute lymphoblastic leukemia.

This clonotype appeared a few times. The chain links TRBV5-1 to TRBJ1-1, with D possibly matching TRBD1 (6 bases). The CDR3 runs to 14 residues. Between the trimmed V and J ends, which lost 4 bases and 1 base, there was a span of 11 bases. Germline-derived CDR1 and CDR2 are SGHRS and YFSETQ. The CDR3 sequence: CASSMGQPNTEAFF. The CDR3, as DNA: TGCGCCAGCAGCATGGGACAACCGAACACTGAAGCTTTCTTT.

The chain uses TRBV30 and TRBJ2-1; a weak D match, TRBD2 (6 bases). The ends were cut back, 7 bases at V and 0 bases at J, with 16 bases in the middle. The germline V gene encodes CDR1 GTSNPN and CDR2 SVGIG (reference sequence). This CDR3 has 15 amino acids. The CDR3 loop is CAFSETRSSYNEQFF. CDR3 nucleotide sequence: TGTGCCTTCTCCGAGACTAGGAGCTCCTACAATGAGCAGTTCTTC.